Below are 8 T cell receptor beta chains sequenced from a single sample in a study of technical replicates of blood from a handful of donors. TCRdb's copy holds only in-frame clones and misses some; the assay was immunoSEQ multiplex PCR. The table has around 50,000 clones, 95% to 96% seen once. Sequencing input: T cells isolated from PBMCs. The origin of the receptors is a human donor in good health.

The CDR3 is CASGTAQTQYF. DNA for the CDR3: TGTGCCAGCGGGACTGCCCAGACCCAGTACTTC. The chain combines TRBV6-5 with TRBJ2-5, with D possibly matching TRBD2 (6 bases). The length of the CDR3 is 11 residues. The germline gives CDR1 MNHEY, CDR2 SVGAGI. Trimming took off 8 bases at V and 6 bases at J, with 10 bases between the two ends.

The CDR3 nucleotides are TGTGCCAGCAGCTACCAGGGGGCTAGCACTGAAGCTTTCTTT. Its protein product is CASSYQGASTEAFF. The rearrangement links TRBV7-2 to TRBJ1-1; TRBD1 matches at 8 bases. V lost 4 bases, J lost 4 bases, and 5 bases stayed unmatched. Germline CDR1 reads SGHTA; CDR2 reads FQGNSA. The CDR3 is 14 residues long.

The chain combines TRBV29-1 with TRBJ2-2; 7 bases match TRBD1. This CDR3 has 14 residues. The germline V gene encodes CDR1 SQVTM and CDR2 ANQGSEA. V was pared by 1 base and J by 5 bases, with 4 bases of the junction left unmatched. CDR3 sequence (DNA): TGCAGCGTTGAAGGGGGGACAGTGACCGGGGAGCTGTTTTTT. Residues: CSVEGGTVTGELFF.

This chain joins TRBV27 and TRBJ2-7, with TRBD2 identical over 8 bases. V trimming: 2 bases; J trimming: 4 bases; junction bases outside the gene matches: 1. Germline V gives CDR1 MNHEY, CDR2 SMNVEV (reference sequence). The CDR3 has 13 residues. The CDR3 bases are TGTGCCAGCAGTTTAGCGGGAGGTTACGAGCAGTACTTC. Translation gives CASSLAGGYEQYF.

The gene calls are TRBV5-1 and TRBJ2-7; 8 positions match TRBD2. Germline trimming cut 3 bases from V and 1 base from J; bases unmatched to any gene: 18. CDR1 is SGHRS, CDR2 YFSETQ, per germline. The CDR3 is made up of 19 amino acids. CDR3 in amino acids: CASSSSGLEVVDWSYEQYF. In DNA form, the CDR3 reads TGCGCCAGCAGCTCCTCGGGACTAGAGGTTGTTGATTGGTCCTACGAGCAGTACTTC. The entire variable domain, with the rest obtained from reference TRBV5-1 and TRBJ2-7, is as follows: KAGVTQTPRYLIKTRGQQVTLSCSPISGHRSVSWYQQTPGQGLQFLFEYFSETQRNKGNFPGRFSGRQFSNSRSEMNVSTLELGDSALYLCASSSSGLEVVDWSYEQYFGPGTRLTVT.

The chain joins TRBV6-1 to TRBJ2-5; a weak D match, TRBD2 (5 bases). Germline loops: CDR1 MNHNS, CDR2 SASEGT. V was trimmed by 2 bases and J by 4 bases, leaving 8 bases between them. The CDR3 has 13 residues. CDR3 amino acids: CASSEPGLETQYF. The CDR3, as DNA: TGTGCCAGCAGTGAACCGGGGTTAGAGACCCAGTACTTC.

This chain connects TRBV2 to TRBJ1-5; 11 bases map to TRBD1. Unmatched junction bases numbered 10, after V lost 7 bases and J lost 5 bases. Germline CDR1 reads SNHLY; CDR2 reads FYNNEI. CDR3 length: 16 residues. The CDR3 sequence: CASKVDRGRRDQPQHF. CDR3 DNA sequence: TGTGCCAGCAAGGTGGACAGGGGGCGAAGGGATCAGCCCCAGCATTTT.

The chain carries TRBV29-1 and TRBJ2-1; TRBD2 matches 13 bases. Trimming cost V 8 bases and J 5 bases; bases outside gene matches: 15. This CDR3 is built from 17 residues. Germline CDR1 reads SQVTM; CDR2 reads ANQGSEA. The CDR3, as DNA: TGCAGCTTACGGACTAGCGGGAGATCGGCGGGTCACAATGAGCAGTTCTTC. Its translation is CSLRTSGRSAGHNEQFF.